The clone carrying this TCR beta chain was seen at least ten times. The data are from a study of T cells in Graves' hyperthyroidism and ophthalmopathy. Germline CDR1 is KGHSH and CDR2 is LQKENI. The CDR3 covers 13 residues. Trimming left V 0 bases short and J 4 bases short, with 7 bases between. Absence of ophthalmopathy progression within 18 months defined stable Graves' hyperthyroidism. What was amplified from RNA transcripts were TCR beta CDR3 regions. RT-PCR in the first round (using the HTBI primer set) targeted the TCR CDR3. TCRdb reanalysed the multiplex PCR reads using MiXCR and keeps one entry per CDR3 protein. The table lists 250,000 to 350,000 distinct CDR3 sequences, 16% of them singletons.

J is TRBJ2-7 and V is TRBV18; the D is unclear. The TCR originated in a man in his thirties or forties with Graves' hyperthyroidism. Sequencing was done on a sample of blood. CDR3 nucleotides: TGTGCCAGCTCACCACCCGCCGGATACGAGCAGTACTTC. Its translation is CASSPPAGYEQYF.